Following are 5 T cell receptor beta chains from one sample sequenced in a study of regulatory T cells in long-lasting Graves disease. Time point noted: persistent/refractory GD, antithyroid drugs over 5 years with positive TRAb. PBMCs provided the RNA from which the TCR library was made. Assembly of TCR beta libraries relied on iRepertoire HTBI primers together with Arm-PCR of CDR3 regions. TCRdb fed the multiplex PCR reads into MiXCR, producing one record per CDR3 protein. The table has roughly 450,000 distinct CDR3 sequences, roughly 20% seen once. Specimen: peripheral blood mononuclear cells (PBMCs), collected when the disease was refractory, from a patient treated with antithyroid drugs. The receptors were sampled from a female donor with Graves disease.

This clonotype was observed a handful of times. This sequence joins TRBV6-2 or TRBV6-3 and TRBJ1-1; 9 bases align to TRBD1. The CDR3 totals 15 residues. In germline, CDR1 is MNHEY, CDR2 SVGEGT. Trimming at V came to 2 bases and at J to 4 bases, leaving 5 bases not matched to a gene. The CDR3 nucleotides read TGTGCCAGCAGTTACGACCACAGGGGGCCCACTGAAGCTTTCTTT. This sequence encodes CASSYDHRGPTEAFF.

This clonotype was picked up a small number of times. The V gene is TRBV10-3, the J gene TRBJ2-7; 9 nucleotides align to TRBD1. With V trimmed by 4 bases and J by 7 bases, 11 bases remained unmatched. The germline CDR1 and CDR2 sequences are ENHRY and SYGVKD. The CDR3 totals 15 residues. The CDR3 DNA is TGTGCCATCAGTGGGACCTCGGGACAGGGTTTGGAGCAGTACTTC. This gives the protein CAISGTSGQGLEQYF.

The chain has TRBV7-2 and TRBJ2-7; TRBD2 agrees at 14 bases. Looked up from germline, CDR1 is SGHTA and CDR2 is FQGNSA. The CDR3 sequence is 17 residues long. J was trimmed by 4 bases and V by 4 bases; bases with no gene match: 9. This CDR3 is CASSSGTSGSKVYEQYF. Here the CDR3 DNA reads TGTGCCAGCAGCTCTGGGACTAGCGGGAGTAAGGTTTACGAGCAGTACTTC. Full variable domain (outside the CDR3, taken from reference TRBV7-2 and TRBJ2-7): GAGVSQSPSNKVTEKGKDVELRCDPISGHTALYWYRQSLGQGLEFLIYFQGNSAPDKSGLPSDRFSAERTGGSVSTLTIQRTQQEDSAVYLCASSSGTSGSKVYEQYFGPGTRLTVT.

In its sample, this clonotype was seen a few times. DNA for the CDR3: TGCAGCGTTCGCTTCCCGACAGGGGGCTCCTACGAGCAGTACTTC. Its protein product is CSVRFPTGGSYEQYF. The V gene is TRBV29-1, the J gene TRBJ2-7; TRBD1 matches at 9 bases. The germline V gene encodes CDR1 SQVTM and CDR2 ANQGSEA. The junction had 8 bases not matched to a gene; V was cut back by 5 bases and J by 0 bases. This CDR3 comprises 15 residues.

The chain has TRBV7-3 and TRBJ2-2; TRBD2 aligns across 9 bases. Trimming at V came to 0 bases and at J to 4 bases, leaving 0 bases not matched to a gene. The CDR3 is 15 residues long. Germline loops: CDR1 SGHTA, CDR2 FQGTGA. The CDR3 here is CASSLTAGGTGELFF. DNA for the CDR3: TGTGCCAGCAGCTTAACAGCGGGAGGCACCGGGGAGCTGTTTTTT.